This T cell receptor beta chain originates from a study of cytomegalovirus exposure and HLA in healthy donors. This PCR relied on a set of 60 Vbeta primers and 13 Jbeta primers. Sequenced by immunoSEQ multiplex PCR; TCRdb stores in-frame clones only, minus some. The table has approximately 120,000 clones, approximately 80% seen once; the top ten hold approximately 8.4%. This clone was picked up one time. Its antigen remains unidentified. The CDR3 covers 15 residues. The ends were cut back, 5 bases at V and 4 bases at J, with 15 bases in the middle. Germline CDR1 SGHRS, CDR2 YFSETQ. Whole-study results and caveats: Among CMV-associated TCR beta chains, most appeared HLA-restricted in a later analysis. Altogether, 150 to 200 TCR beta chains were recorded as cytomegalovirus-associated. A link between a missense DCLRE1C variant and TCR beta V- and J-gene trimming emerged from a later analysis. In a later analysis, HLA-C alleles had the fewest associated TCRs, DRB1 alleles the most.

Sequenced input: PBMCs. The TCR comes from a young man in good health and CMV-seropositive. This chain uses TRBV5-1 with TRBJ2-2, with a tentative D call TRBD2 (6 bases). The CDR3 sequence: CASSRTGDGTGELFF. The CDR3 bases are TGCGCCAGCAGTCGCACGGGGGACGGCACCGGGGAGCTGTTTTTT.